The clone carrying this T cell receptor (beta chain) was observed at least ten times. Its antigen is not known. The V gene's germline CDR1 is SGHVS and CDR2 FNYEAQ. The CDR3 totals 17 residues. Deletions cut 1 base from V and 0 bases from J, with 16 bases between. This specimen comes from a study of response to subunit inactivated influenza vaccine. From the RT-PCR reads, TCRdb called clonotypes with MiXCR, one entry per CDR3 protein. Of over 450,000 distinct CDR3 sequences listed, roughly 13% are singletons. Findings and caveats of the study: Researchers suggested that each seasonal influenza vaccination recruits few new T cells.

The sequences come from PBMCs from blood, collected 35 to 45 days after vaccination. The source is a man aged 50 to 60 who received an inactivated influenza vaccine. The chain has TRBV7-6 and TRBJ2-7; TRBD1 is a possible D gene (7 bases). CDR3 residues: CASSLDTEGASSYEQYF. The DNA of the CDR3 is TGTGCCAGCAGCTTAGATACGGAGGGGGCAAGCTCCTACGAGCAGTACTTC.